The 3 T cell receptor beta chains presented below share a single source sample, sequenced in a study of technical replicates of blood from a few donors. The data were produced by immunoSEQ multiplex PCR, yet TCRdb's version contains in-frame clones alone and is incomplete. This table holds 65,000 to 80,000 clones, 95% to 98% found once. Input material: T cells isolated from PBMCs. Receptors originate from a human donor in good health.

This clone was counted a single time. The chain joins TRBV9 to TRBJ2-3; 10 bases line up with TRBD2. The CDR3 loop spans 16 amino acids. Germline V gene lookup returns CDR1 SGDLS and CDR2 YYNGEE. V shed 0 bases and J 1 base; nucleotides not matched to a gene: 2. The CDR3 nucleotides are TGTGCCAGCAGCGTAGAAGGGACTAGCGGCACAGATACGCAGTATTTT. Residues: CASSVEGTSGTDTQYF.

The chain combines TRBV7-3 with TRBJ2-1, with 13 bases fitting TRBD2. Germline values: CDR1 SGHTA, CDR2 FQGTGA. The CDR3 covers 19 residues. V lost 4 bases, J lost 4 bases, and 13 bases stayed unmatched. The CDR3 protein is CASSSVTSGRADGYNEQFF. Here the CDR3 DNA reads TGTGCCAGCAGCTCAGTAACTAGCGGGAGGGCCGACGGTTACAATGAGCAGTTCTTC.

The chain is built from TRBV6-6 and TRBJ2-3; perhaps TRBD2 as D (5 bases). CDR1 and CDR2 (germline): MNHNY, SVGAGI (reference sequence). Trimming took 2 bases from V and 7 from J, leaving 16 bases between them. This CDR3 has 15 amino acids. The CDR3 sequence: CASSYGEWETYTQYF. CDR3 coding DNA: TGTGCCAGCAGTTACGGGGAGTGGGAGACGTATACGCAGTATTTT.